The 19 T cell receptor beta chains in this list originate from one sample, sequenced in a study of blood T cell repertoires in COVID-19. Clones were sequenced by immunoSEQ multiplex PCR, and TCRdb holds only the in-frame ones, with some missing. Seen here are 22,000 or so clones, less than 95% observed once, and the top ten hold more than 3.5%. What was sequenced was peripheral blood. These receptors were taken from a human donor in a cohort sampled during active COVID-19.

The chain carries TRBV5-6 and TRBJ1-2; D is uncertain. Germline V CDR1 and CDR2: SGHDT, YYEEEE. The CDR3 consists of 15 residues. V was clipped by 2 bases and J by 5 bases, with 16 bases between them. In DNA, the CDR3 is TGTGCCAGCAGCTTTAGCCCCGGTAATTTTTATGGCTACACCTTC. The encoded protein is CASSFSPGNFYGYTF.

This clone turned up a few times. This sequence joins TRBV23-1 and TRBJ1-6; 11 bases match TRBD1. TRBV23-1 is an open reading frame whose function is uncertain. V lost 6 bases, J lost 7 bases, and 8 bases stayed unmatched. The CDR3 extends over 16 amino acids. CDR3 protein: CASRPGTGGGNSPLHF. DNA for the CDR3: TGCGCCAGCAGGCCTGGGACAGGGGGAGGCAATTCACCCCTCCACTTT.

V and J are TRBV5-1 and TRBJ1-1; D not resolved. The germline V and J ends were trimmed by 3 bases and 6 bases, with 6 bases remaining between them. The germline CDR1 and CDR2 sequences are SGHRS and YFSETQ. The CDR3 has 11 residues. The CDR3 here is CASSYGPEAFF. DNA for the CDR3: TGCGCCAGCAGCTACGGTCCTGAAGCTTTCTTT.

The V gene is TRBV27, the J gene TRBJ2-7; TRBD2 agrees at 9 bases. After removal of 6 bases from V and 0 bases from J, the junction contained 12 bases not matched to a gene. This CDR3 region has 17 residues. CDR1 and CDR2 from the germline V gene are MNHEY and SMNVEV (reference sequence). The CDR3 DNA reads as TGTGCCAGCAGGACAAGCGAGGCGGGAGGGCCCTCCTACGAGCAGTACGTC. Translating gives CASRTSEAGGPSYEQYV.

This rearrangement joins TRBV4-3 to TRBJ2-1; D remains ambiguous. V was trimmed by 0 bases and J by 0 bases, leaving 9 bases between them. This CDR3 contains 16 residues. Germline lookup yields CDR1 LGHNA and CDR2 YSLEER. The CDR3 loop reads CASSQDLVPSYNEQFF. In DNA form, the CDR3 reads TGCGCCAGCAGCCAAGATTTAGTCCCCTCCTACAATGAGCAGTTCTTC.

The genes are TRBV3-1 (or the pseudogene TRBV3-2) and TRBJ1-6; no definite D call. Germline lookup yields CDR1 LGHDT and CDR2 YNNKEL (reference sequence). V shed 2 bases and J shed 8 bases, with 7 bases lying between them. The CDR3 runs to 13 residues. CDR3 nucleotide sequence: TGTGCCAGCAGCCAAATGAGGGATTCACCCCTCCACTTT. Translated: CASSQMRDSPLHF.

V is TRBV4-3 and J is TRBJ2-5; the match to TRBD1 covers 7 bases. V lost 4 bases to trimming and J lost 2 bases; unmatched junction nucleotides: 7. The CDR3 spans 15 residues. Germline lookup yields CDR1 LGHNA and CDR2 YSLEER. CDR3 sequence reads: CASSPSPGQQETQYF. The DNA of the CDR3 is TGCGCCAGCAGCCCCTCACCGGGACAGCAAGAGACCCAGTACTTC.

This rearrangement joins TRBV29-1 to TRBJ1-3; D possibly corresponds to TRBD1 (5 bases). Trimming took off 7 bases at V and 0 bases at J, with 13 bases between the two ends. CDR1 is SQVTM and CDR2 is ANQGSEA in the germline V gene. The CDR3 covers 14 residues. CDR3 in amino acids: CSAQGTSSGNTIYF. CDR3 in DNA: TGCAGCGCCCAGGGTACCAGCTCTGGAAACACCATATATTTT.

This chain uses TRBV6-2 or TRBV6-3 with TRBJ1-1, with D perhaps matching TRBD1 (6 bases). CDR3 length: 16 residues. The V gene's germline CDR1 is MNHEY and CDR2 SVGEGT. Trimming removed 4 bases at V and 0 bases at J, with 15 bases between. CDR3 protein: CASSFWRTDMNTEAFF. The CDR3 DNA is TGTGCCAGCAGTTTTTGGAGGACAGACATGAACACTGAAGCTTTCTTT.

The chain uses TRBV24-1 and TRBJ2-1, with 11 bases lining up with TRBD2. V shed 6 bases, J shed 2 bases, and the junction held 2 bases outside the gene matches. The length of the CDR3 is 15 residues. Germline V lookup: CDR1 KGHDR, CDR2 SFDVKD. The CDR3 DNA follows: TGTGCCACCAGTCAGACTAGCGGGACCTACAATGAGCAGTTCTTC. Amino acid sequence: CATSQTSGTYNEQFF.

The chain uses TRBV30 and TRBJ2-5; 7 bases fit TRBD1. V shed 4 bases and J 9 bases; nucleotides not matched to a gene: 11. The length of the CDR3 is 13 residues. CDR1 GTSNPN and CDR2 SVGIG come from the germline V gene (reference sequence). As DNA, the CDR3 is TGTGCCTGGACCCTAGGACAGGCCGGGGCCCAGTACTTC. This sequence encodes CAWTLGQAGAQYF.

The gene calls are TRBV6-6 and TRBJ1-2; possibly TRBD1 for D (5 bases). Germline V gene data show CDR1 as MNHNY and CDR2 as SVGAGI (reference sequence). The CDR3 loop spans 13 amino acids. Trimming removed 6 bases from V and 3 bases from J, with 11 bases in between. Written as DNA, the CDR3 is TGTGCCAGCAGACCCGGGGGGGACTATGGCTACACCTTC. It specifies CASRPGGDYGYTF.

V is TRBV18 and J is TRBJ1-5, with 7 nucleotides matching TRBD1. The J segment lost 0 bases and the V segment lost 3 bases, leaving 5 bases of the junction unmatched. The CDR3 runs to 16 residues. Per germline, CDR1 KGHSH and CDR2 LQKENI. CDR3 loop: CASSPSTGNSNQPQHF. The CDR3 DNA reads as TGTGCCAGCTCACCGTCGACAGGGAATAGCAATCAGCCCCAGCATTTT. The variable domain in full, with the rest retrieved from reference TRBV18 and TRBJ1-5, is NAGVMQNPRHLVRRRGQEARLRCSPMKGHSHVYWYRQLPEEGLKFMVYLQKENIIDESGMPKERFSAEFPKEGPSILRIQQVVRGDSAAYFCASSPSTGNSNQPQHFGDGTRLSIL.

By sample share, this clone is medium-sized. The V call is TRBV6-4, the J call TRBJ2-3, with 9 bases fitting TRBD1. The CDR3 has 15 residues. V was clipped by 0 bases and J by 7 bases; unmatched bases: 5. CDR1 is MRHNA and CDR2 is SNTAGT in the germline V gene. CDR3 sequence (DNA): TGTGCCAGCAGTGACTCAAGGACAGGGGCAAATACGCAGTATTTT. Protein sequence: CASSDSRTGANTQYF.

V gene TRBV7-9 combines with J gene TRBJ2-3; D ambiguous. Germline CDR1 SEHNR, CDR2 FQNEAQ (reference sequence). Deletions cut 5 bases from V and 7 bases from J, with 10 bases between. There are 12 residues in the CDR3. For the CDR3, the DNA is TGTGCCAGCAGCCCGAGCCCAAATACGCAGTATTTT. Translating gives CASSPSPNTQYF.

The chain combines TRBV28 with TRBJ2-1; TRBD1 aligns across 7 bases. The J segment lost 2 bases and the V segment lost 5 bases, leaving 3 bases of the junction unmatched. Germline V CDR1 and CDR2: MDHEN, SYDVKM. The CDR3 sequence is 14 residues long. CDR3 in amino acids: CASSPGTAYNEQFF. The CDR3 DNA is TGTGCCAGCAGTCCAGGGACAGCCTACAATGAGCAGTTCTTC.

There are a few counts of this clone. V usage is TRBV2 and J usage is TRBJ1-5; 8 bases line up with TRBD1. The CDR3 sequence is 15 residues long. Germline loops: CDR1 SNHLY, CDR2 FYNNEI. V dropped 2 bases and J dropped 2; count of bases not matched to a gene: 2. CDR3 DNA sequence: TGTGCCAGCAGTGAAATGGGACAGGGCAATCAGCCCCAGCATTTT. It yields the protein CASSEMGQGNQPQHF.

The chain is built from TRBV7-2 and TRBJ2-1; 14 bases agree with TRBD2. V trimming: 1 base; J trimming: 9 bases; junction bases outside the gene matches: 5. This CDR3 contains 16 residues. Per germline, CDR1 SGHTA and CDR2 FQGNSA. CDR3 sequence: CASSLGGLAGGAEQFF. Here the CDR3 DNA reads TGTGCCAGCAGCTTAGGCGGACTAGCGGGGGGAGCTGAGCAGTTCTTC.

This chain joins TRBV11-3 and TRBJ2-5, with 9 bases fitting TRBD2. The germline CDR1 and CDR2 sequences are SGHNT and YENEEA. The junction had 5 bases not matched to a gene; V was cut back by 4 bases and J by 2 bases. This CDR3 contains 15 residues. The CDR3 sequence is CASSSGSGGQETQYF. For the CDR3, the DNA is TGTGCCAGCAGCTCAGGGAGCGGGGGGCAAGAGACCCAGTACTTC.